The clone carrying this T cell receptor (beta chain) has more than one count but fewer than ten. Its antigen is not known. V lost 4 bases, J lost 7 bases, and 11 bases stayed unmatched. The CDR3 spans 16 residues. CDR1 and CDR2 from the germline V gene are SGDLS and YYNGEE. This specimen belongs to a study of T cell repertoires in cytomegalovirus infection. Notes on the study in general: Dominating the ex vivo response were TCR beta clonotypes that were CMV-specific and HLA-C-restricted.

Each CDR3 protein gets one entry after TCRdb re-called the reads with MiXCR. Among 200,000 to 250,000 distinct CDR3 sequences listed, roughly an eighth were seen once. The TCR comes from a human donor in good health (CMV status not recorded). Some clones in this sample may be carry-over from other donors' samples. This chain uses TRBV9 with TRBJ2-7; 13 bases are a match to TRBD2. Material: PBMCs. The CDR3, as DNA: TGTGCCAGCAGCCCGACTAGCGGGAGGCCGCCAGGGGAGCAGTACTTC. Amino acids: CASSPTSGRPPGEQYF.